The 19 T cell receptor beta chains in this list originate from one sample, sequenced in a study of T cells after yellow fever vaccination. TCRdb processed the 5' RACE reads anew with MiXCR; each CDR3 protein has one entry. The sample records about 350,000 distinct CDR3 sequences, roughly 10% being singletons. The sample consisted of PBMCs, taken on the day of the first yellow fever vaccination. The receptors derive from a man between 18 and 35 years old who received the YFV17D yellow fever vaccine.

The chain carries TRBV6-5 and TRBJ1-1, with D possibly being TRBD1 (5 bases). The CDR3 has 15 amino acids. The germline gives CDR1 MNHEY, CDR2 SVGAGI. V was cut by 3 bases and J by 1 base, with 12 bases left in between. The CDR3 loop reads CASSYQSQGNTEAFF. For the CDR3, the DNA is TGTGCCAGCAGTTATCAATCTCAGGGGAACACTGAAGCTTTCTTT.

The chain carries TRBV20-1 and TRBJ2-3; the match to TRBD2 covers 7 bases. Germline values: CDR1 DFQATT, CDR2 SNEGSKA (reference sequence). This CDR3 spans 14 amino acids. V shed 8 bases, J shed 4 bases, and the junction held 12 bases outside the gene matches. The chain's CDR3 is CSPGGVRPPDTQYF. In DNA, the CDR3 is TGCAGTCCTGGGGGGGTGCGTCCCCCAGATACGCAGTATTTT.

At least ten counts were recorded for this clonotype. The chain combines TRBV7-9 with TRBJ2-1, with D unclear. Per germline, CDR1 SEHNR and CDR2 FQNEAQ (reference sequence). The V end was cut by 5 bases, the J end by 4 bases, with 6 bases between. The length of the CDR3 is 12 residues. The CDR3 here is CASSLGYNEQFF. Written as DNA, the CDR3 is TGTGCCAGCAGCCTTGGTTACAATGAGCAGTTCTTC.

The count of this clonotype is one. The chain has TRBV11-1 and TRBJ1-6; D possibly corresponds to TRBD1 (5 bases). Deletions cut 4 bases from V and 9 bases from J, with 31 bases between. This CDR3 has 20 residues. Germline V gene data show CDR1 as SGHAT and CDR2 as FQDESV (reference sequence). The chain's CDR3 is CASSCRSVTVVCMRSSPLHF. In nucleotides, the CDR3 is TGTGCCAGCAGCTGCAGAAGTGTGACAGTAGTCTGTATGCGTTCTTCACCCCTCCACTTT.

This clonotype has just a few counts. The chain employs TRBV7-9 and TRBJ2-2; no definite D call. V lost 5 bases and J 0 bases, leaving 7 bases between the germline ends. Germline V gene data show CDR1 as SEHNR and CDR2 as FQNEAQ (reference sequence). The CDR3 sequence is 14 residues long. The CDR3 protein is CASSRFTNTGELFF. The CDR3 bases are TGTGCCAGCAGCCGGTTTACGAACACCGGGGAGCTGTTTTTT.

The chain has TRBV4-1 and TRBJ2-5, with 7 nucleotides matching TRBD2. Germline V gene sequence: CDR1 MGHRA, CDR2 YSYEKL. V trimming: 5 bases; J trimming: 4 bases; junction bases outside the gene matches: 7. This CDR3 has 14 amino acids. The CDR3 loop reads CASSAGEGRETQYF. CDR3 nucleotides: TGCGCCAGCAGCGCCGGGGAGGGACGAGAGACCCAGTACTTC.

CDR3 nucleotide sequence: TGTGCCAGCAGCCAACAGGGGTTCGGCCCAGATACGCAGTATTTT. It encodes CASSQQGFGPDTQYF. V gene TRBV7-2 combines with J gene TRBJ2-3; 7 positions agree with TRBD1. The CDR3 totals 15 residues. Germline V CDR1 and CDR2: SGHTA, FQGNSA. V lost 5 bases and J lost 4; bases outside the gene matches: 9.

In this sample, this clonotype turned up a few times. The chain combines TRBV15 with TRBJ2-5; the match to TRBD1 covers 9 bases. Germline values: CDR1 LNHNV, CDR2 YYDKDF (reference sequence). The CDR3 length is 13 residues. V lost 6 bases, J lost 5 bases, and 4 bases stayed unmatched. In nucleotides, the CDR3 is TGTGCCACCAGGCTACAGGGGGCTGAGACCCAGTACTTC. Translating it yields CATRLQGAETQYF.

This clonotype was seen more than once but under ten times. The chain employs TRBV12-3 or TRBV12-4 and TRBJ1-1, with a possible D match to TRBD1 (5 bases). Between the trimmed V and J ends, which lost 7 bases and 0 bases, there was a span of 15 bases. This CDR3 region has 15 residues. CDR3 loop: CASTLRQGLNTEAFF. CDR3 DNA: TGTGCCAGCACCCTTCGGCAGGGCTTGAACACTGAAGCTTTCTTT.

This clonotype was seen at least ten times. The J gene is TRBJ2-2, the V gene TRBV4-3; no reliable D call. V lost 3 bases and J 4 bases, leaving 6 bases between the germline ends. Germline V gene data show CDR1 as LGHNA and CDR2 as YSLEER. The CDR3 is 13 amino acids. The CDR3 DNA reads TGCGCCAGCAGCCAGCTCTTCACCGGGGAGCTGTTTTTT. As protein: CASSQLFTGELFF.

This clonotype was seen more than once but under ten times. The chain employs TRBV18 and TRBJ2-5; D gene unclear. Trimming removed 3 bases at V and 5 bases at J, with 10 bases between. This CDR3 is built from 13 residues. Germline V lookup: CDR1 KGHSH, CDR2 LQKENI. The CDR3 bases are TGTGCCAGCTCACCTCCCTCCGAGGAGACCCAGTACTTC. This translates into CASSPPSEETQYF.

In this sample, this clonotype turned up a few times. The chain carries TRBV19 and TRBJ1-2; D is unresolved. Trimming cost V 2 bases and J 5 bases, with 15 bases left between them. This CDR3 region has 15 residues. Germline assignment: CDR1 LNHDA and CDR2 SQIVND (reference sequence). CDR3 coding DNA: TGTGCCAGTAGTATACGGGAACAAATTGAGTATGGCTACACCTTC. Its translation: CASSIREQIEYGYTF.

The rearrangement links TRBV7-2 to TRBJ1-2; D unresolved. CDR1 is SGHTA and CDR2 is FQGNSA in the germline V gene. Trimming took 1 base from V and 2 from J, leaving 17 bases between them. The CDR3 has 17 residues. CDR3 sequence reads: CASSLVVWGKKNYGYTF. The CDR3 nucleotides read TGTGCCAGCAGCTTAGTTGTTTGGGGAAAGAAGAACTATGGCTACACCTTC.

This sequence joins TRBV2 and TRBJ1-1; D gene ambiguous. CDR1 is SNHLY, CDR2 FYNNEI, per germline. The length of the CDR3 is 13 residues. The germline V and J ends were trimmed by 1 base and 1 base, with 4 bases remaining between them. This chain's CDR3 is CASSEVTNTEAFF. The CDR3 DNA sequence: TGTGCCAGCAGTGAAGTTACGAACACTGAAGCTTTCTTT.

In its sample, this clonotype was seen a few times. This chain connects TRBV7-2 to TRBJ2-3, with D tentatively TRBD1 (6 bases). V lost 4 bases and J 6 bases, leaving 11 bases between the germline ends. The CDR3 is made up of 13 amino acids. The V gene's germline CDR1 is SGHTA and CDR2 FQGNSA. CDR3 protein: CASSSYRVDTQYF. In DNA form, the CDR3 reads TGTGCCAGCAGCTCCTACAGGGTGGATACGCAGTATTTT.

This clonotype has a handful of counts. V usage is TRBV19 and J usage is TRBJ1-5; D is possibly TRBD1 (6 bases). The germline V gene encodes CDR1 LNHDA and CDR2 SQIVND (reference sequence). The CDR3 sequence is 14 residues long. The V and J ends lost 7 bases and 5 bases respectively, with 15 bases between them. In DNA, the CDR3 is TGTGCCAGTACCTCACAGGGTCGGGATCAGCCCCAGCATTTT. This gives the protein CASTSQGRDQPQHF. Variable domain in full (rest from reference TRBV19 and TRBJ1-5): DGGITQSPKYLFRKEGQNVTLSCEQNLNHDAMYWYRQDPGQGLRLIYYSQIVNDFQKGDIAEGYSVSREKKESFPLTVTSAQKNPTAFYLCASTSQGRDQPQHFGDGTRLSIL.

The chain joins TRBV27 to TRBJ1-1; D is perhaps TRBD1 (5 bases). The V end lost 4 bases, the J end lost 2 bases, and 14 bases lay between the germline ends. This CDR3 region has 15 residues. Germline assignment: CDR1 MNHEY and CDR2 SMNVEV (reference sequence). The CDR3 reads CASSSSPTANTEAFF. DNA for the CDR3: TGTGCCAGCAGTTCCTCCCCGACAGCAAACACTGAAGCTTTCTTT.

This clonotype was counted ten times or more. CDR3 bases: TGCGCCAGCAGCTTCCAGAACACTGAAGCTTTCTTT. Translated, it gives CASSFQNTEAFF. The genes are TRBV5-1 and TRBJ1-1; D gene uncertain. Trimming pared 2 bases from V and 1 base from J, leaving 3 bases between. CDR1 and CDR2 (germline): SGHRS, YFSETQ. CDR3 length: 12 residues. The whole variable domain, filled in from reference TRBV5-1 and TRBJ1-1, reads KAGVTQTPRYLIKTRGQQVTLSCSPISGHRSVSWYQQTPGQGLQFLFEYFSETQRNKGNFPGRFSGRQFSNSRSEMNVSTLELGDSALYLCASSFQNTEAFFGQGTRLTVV.

V gene TRBV4-3 combines with J gene TRBJ2-2, with TRBD2 identical over 10 bases. The CDR3 is 17 amino acids. After removal of 0 bases from V and 4 bases from J, the junction contained 5 bases not matched to a gene. From germline, CDR1 is LGHNA and CDR2 YSLEER. The CDR3 DNA reads as TGCGCCAGCAGCCAAGATGGCCTAGCGGGGGCCACCGGGGAGCTGTTTTTT. As protein: CASSQDGLAGATGELFF.